This record looks at one TCR beta chain sequence and its context. The sample belongs to a study of blood T cell repertoires in COVID-19. Whole-study context: From the United States, Italy and Spain came samples of acute and convalescent COVID-19. PBMCs, B-cell-depleted T cells, or T cells provided the cDNA or gDNA that made up the material.

Per the authors' pipeline: Amplification of reference gene primers provided the estimated nucleated cell counts. The method was immunoSEQ multiplex PCR; TCRdb's version includes in-frame clones alone and lacks a portion of them. From that table come the V and J calls and clone size; the DNA was used to work out D and trimming. The repertoire consists of more than 90,000 clones, with 70% to 85% occurring once and the leading ten covering about 2.5%. V trimming: 7 bases; J trimming: 0 bases; junction bases outside the gene matches: 7. The CDR3 loop spans 17 amino acids. Per the germline V gene, CDR1 is SNHLY and CDR2 is FYNNEI.

The receptor was isolated from a man between 45 and 60 years old with acute or convalescent COVID-19. The sequenced sample was peripheral blood. The chain carries TRBV2 and TRBJ1-6; 9 bases are a match to TRBD1. DNA of the CDR3: TGTGCCAGCATACGGACAGGGGAGTTCTCCTATAATTCACCCCTCCACTTT. Protein product: CASIRTGEFSYNSPLHF.